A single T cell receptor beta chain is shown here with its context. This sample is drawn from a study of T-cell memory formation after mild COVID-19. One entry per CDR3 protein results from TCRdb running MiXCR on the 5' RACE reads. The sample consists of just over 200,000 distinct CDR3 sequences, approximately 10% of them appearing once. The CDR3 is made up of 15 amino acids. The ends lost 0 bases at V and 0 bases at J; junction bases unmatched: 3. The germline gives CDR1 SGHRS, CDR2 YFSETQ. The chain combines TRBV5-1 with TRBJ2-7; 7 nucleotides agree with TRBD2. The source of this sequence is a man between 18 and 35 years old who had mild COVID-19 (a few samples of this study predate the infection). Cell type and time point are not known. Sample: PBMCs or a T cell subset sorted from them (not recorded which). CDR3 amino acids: CASSLVGGGSYEQYF. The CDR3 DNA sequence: TGCGCCAGCAGCTTGGTCGGCGGGGGCTCCTACGAGCAGTACTTC.